This TCR beta chain came from a study of blood T cell repertoires in COVID-19. On the study more broadly: Nucleic acid was either cDNA or gDNA, and it came from T cells, B-cell-depleted T cells, or PBMCs.

Assay: immunoSEQ multiplex PCR; the TCRdb copy retains only in-frame clones and omits some. Of a few hundred thousand clones in the sample, approximately 90% are singletons; the top ten hold approximately 4.8%. This CDR3 region has 14 residues. Trimming removed 1 base at V and 4 bases at J, with 10 bases between. Germline-derived CDR1 and CDR2 are LGHDT and YNNKEL (reference sequence). The clonotype originates from a man between 50 and 59 years old with acute or convalescent COVID-19. The chain carries TRBV3-1 (or the pseudogene TRBV3-2) and TRBJ1-2, with D tentatively TRBD1 (6 bases). Sequencing was performed on peripheral blood. DNA of the CDR3: TGTGCCAGCAGCCAAGGGGACATAACCTATGGCTACACCTTC. Amino acids: CASSQGDITYGYTF.